Listed here are 18 T cell receptor beta chains from one sample, sequenced in a study of cytomegalovirus exposure and HLA in healthy donors. Primers included in the PCR were 60 Vbeta and 13 Jbeta primers. The data were produced by immunoSEQ multiplex PCR, yet TCRdb's version contains in-frame clones alone and is incomplete. The profile shows approximately 160,000 clones, approximately 77% of them singletons. Sequencing was performed on PBMCs. These receptor sequences come from a man aged 18 to 30 in good health and CMV-seronegative.

This rearrangement joins TRBV19 to TRBJ2-3, with 9 nucleotides matching TRBD1. Germline CDR1 is LNHDA and CDR2 is SQIVND (reference sequence). There are 16 residues in the CDR3. The ends lost 5 bases at V and 2 bases at J; junction bases unmatched: 8. The CDR3 region has the DNA TGTGCCAGTAGTGAGGGACAGGGAGGGTTCACAGATACGCAGTATTTT. As protein: CASSEGQGGFTDTQYF.

This chain links TRBV19 with TRBJ2-5, with 8 bases lining up with TRBD1. The CDR3 runs 16 residues. Germline CDR1 is LNHDA and CDR2 is SQIVND (reference sequence). Trimming at V came to 2 bases and at J to 7 bases, leaving 12 bases not matched to a gene. The CDR3 is CASSIRSLTGGRTQYF. CDR3 DNA: TGTGCCAGTAGTATAAGGTCTCTTACAGGGGGAAGGACCCAGTACTTC.

J is TRBJ1-5 and V is TRBV5-4; D unresolved. In germline, CDR1 is SGHNT, CDR2 YYREEE (reference sequence). Trimming shortened V by 4 bases and J by 11 bases, and 10 bases separated the two germline ends. The CDR3 is 11 amino acids. CDR3 DNA: TGTGCCAGCAGCCAGCAGGCAACCCAGCATTTT. Translation: CASSQQATQHF.

The rearrangement links TRBV14 to TRBJ2-1, with a weak D call TRBD2 (6 bases). CDR1 and CDR2 (germline): SGHDN, FVKESK. The V end was cut by 4 bases, the J end by 11 bases, with 9 bases between. The CDR3 length is 11 residues. The CDR3 DNA is TGTGCCAGCAGCCTGCGGGGCCAGCAGTTCTTC. This translates into CASSLRGQQFF.

The rearrangement joins TRBV18 to TRBJ2-7; TRBD1 aligns across 12 bases. With V trimmed by 7 bases and J by 3 bases, 7 bases remained unmatched. CDR3 length: 15 residues. Germline V gene data show CDR1 as KGHSH and CDR2 as LQKENI. CDR3 in amino acids: CASFPGTGGVYEQYF. The CDR3, as DNA: TGTGCCAGCTTCCCCGGGACAGGGGGCGTCTACGAGCAGTACTTC.

The chain uses TRBV28 and TRBJ1-5, with D possibly matching TRBD1 (6 bases). V was clipped by 3 bases and J by 1 base, with 7 bases between them. This CDR3 region has 14 residues. In germline, CDR1 is MDHEN, CDR2 SYDVKM. The CDR3 DNA reads as TGTGCCAGCAGTTTCGACAGGAGCAATCAGCCCCAGCATTTT. This codes for CASSFDRSNQPQHF.

CDR3 coding DNA: TGTGCCAGCAGCCTACAGCCCAACTCTGGAAACACCATATATTTT. Translating gives CASSLQPNSGNTIYF. The genes are TRBV7-9 and TRBJ1-3; D gene uncertain. V shed 5 bases and J shed 0 bases, with 11 bases lying between them. The CDR3 is 15 amino acids. The germline V gene has CDR1 SEHNR and CDR2 FQNEAQ (reference sequence).

The CDR3 DNA reads TGTGCCAGCAGCTCCCGGACTAGCGGGAACAATGAGCAGTTCTTC. Protein product: CASSSRTSGNNEQFF. The J gene is TRBJ2-1, the V gene TRBV11-3; 12 bases are a match to TRBD2. V gave up 4 bases and J gave up 5 bases; unmatched junction bases: 3. The CDR3 totals 15 residues. Germline V lookup: CDR1 SGHNT, CDR2 YENEEA.

Comment on this clone: At one of its ends the junction is not consistent with the germline gene, which may arise from a read error. The V gene is TRBV28, the J gene TRBJ1-1; TRBD1 matches at 7 bases. The CDR3 loop spans 15 amino acids. Germline CDR1 reads MDHEN; CDR2 reads SYDVKM. CDR3 nucleotide sequence: TGTGCCAGCACTTTACAGGGGAGTGGGAACACTGAAGCTTTCTTT. It yields the protein CASTLQGSGNTEAFF.

This chain joins TRBV5-1 and TRBJ2-1, with TRBD2 as a possible D gene (5 bases). Trimming cost V 2 bases and J 0 bases, with 12 bases left between them. There are 16 residues in the CDR3. Germline-derived CDR1 and CDR2 are SGHRS and YFSETQ. Here the CDR3 DNA reads TGCGCCAGCAGCTTAGCGTCAGCGGACTCCTACAATGAGCAGTTCTTC. This translates into CASSLASADSYNEQFF.

The V and J genes are TRBV2 and TRBJ2-1; D not resolved. In germline, CDR1 is SNHLY, CDR2 FYNNEI. V lost 8 bases, J lost 6 bases, and 23 bases lay in between. This CDR3 spans 16 amino acids. The CDR3 nucleotides read TGTGCCAGCCAAAAAAGTATGGCCATTGCCTCCAATGAGCAGTTCTTC. It translates to CASQKSMAIASNEQFF.

The chain joins TRBV6-1 to TRBJ2-3; 12 nucleotides line up with TRBD1. The germline CDR1 and CDR2 sequences are MNHNS and SASEGT. The CDR3 contains 15 residues. With V trimmed by 4 bases and J by 2 bases, 1 base remained unmatched. CDR3 DNA: TGTGCCAGCAGTGCGGGACAGGGGGCCACAGATACGCAGTATTTT. It encodes CASSAGQGATDTQYF.

V and J are TRBV14 and TRBJ1-3; unclear D gene. Germline-derived CDR1 and CDR2 are SGHDN and FVKESK. The V end was cut by 4 bases, the J end by 2 bases, with 3 bases between. The CDR3 consists of 12 residues. The CDR3: CASSLAGNTIYF. DNA for the CDR3: TGTGCCAGCAGCCTAGCTGGAAACACCATATATTTT.

The gene calls are TRBV2 and TRBJ2-7; D gene ambiguous. The V gene lost 6 bases and the J gene lost 5 bases, with 8 bases spanning the gap. Germline V CDR1 and CDR2: SNHLY, FYNNEI. The CDR3 has 11 residues. CDR3 in DNA: TGTGCCAGCAGACAGCTAAACGAGCAGTACTTC. Translation: CASRQLNEQYF.

The rearrangement joins TRBV18 to TRBJ2-1; 7 positions agree with TRBD2. CDR3 size: 15 residues. V trimming: 2 bases; J trimming: 5 bases; junction bases outside the gene matches: 6. CDR1 KGHSH and CDR2 LQKENI come from the germline V gene. DNA for the CDR3: TGTGCCAGCTCACCATCAGAGCTAGCGGACAATGAGCAGTTCTTC. Translated: CASSPSELADNEQFF.

In this sample, this clone turned up a few times. The chain has TRBV7-2 and TRBJ1-2; no definite D call. The V and J ends lost 5 bases and 5 bases respectively, with 12 bases between them. CDR1 SGHTA and CDR2 FQGNSA come from the germline V gene. The CDR3 is 13 amino acids. CDR3 in DNA: TGTGCCAGCAGCCCGCCGTATCAGTATGGCTACACCTTC. This sequence encodes CASSPPYQYGYTF.

J is TRBJ2-5 and V is TRBV7-7; D possibly corresponds to TRBD2 (5 bases). The end of the DNA is better explained by TRBJ2-7, so the J call may be wrong. Germline CDR1 reads SSHAT; CDR2 reads FNYEAQ (reference sequence). This CDR3 region has 13 residues. CDR3 protein: CASSGGVGYEQYF. In DNA, the CDR3 is TGTGCCAGCAGCGGAGGAGTGGGCTACGAGCAGTACTTC.

V gene TRBV5-1 combines with J gene TRBJ2-1, with D possibly being TRBD2 (5 bases). The ends were cut back, 1 base at V and 6 bases at J, with 11 bases in the middle. Germline V gene data show CDR1 as SGHRS and CDR2 as YFSETQ. This CDR3 has 14 amino acids. CDR3 protein: CASSLSAGRNEQFF. The CDR3 DNA reads as TGCGCCAGCAGCTTGAGCGCGGGCCGCAATGAGCAGTTCTTC.